The present TCR beta chain was sequenced within a study of blood T cells in healthy people across ages. Germline CDR1 reads MNHNS; CDR2 reads SASEGT. J was trimmed by 4 bases and V by 5 bases; bases with no gene match: 11. CDR3 length equals 19 residues. The second PCR ran roughly 7 to 12 cycles with a sample-barcoded 5' primer and J-beta primers. Each cDNA molecule carried a tag from a template-switch adaptor that contained 12 random nucleotides. TCRdb independently ran MiXCR on the 5' RACE reads; one entry per CDR3 protein. The sample yields just under 750,000 distinct CDR3 sequences, approximately 21% seen once.

The sample consisted of blood. The genes are TRBV6-1 and TRBJ2-1, with 16 nucleotides matching TRBD2. This clonotype was sampled from a man in his 70s in good health. CDR3 sequence: CASSPQGLAGGRHYNEQFF. As DNA, the CDR3 is TGTGCCAGCAGTCCCCAGGGACTAGCGGGGGGGCGACATTACAATGAGCAGTTCTTC.